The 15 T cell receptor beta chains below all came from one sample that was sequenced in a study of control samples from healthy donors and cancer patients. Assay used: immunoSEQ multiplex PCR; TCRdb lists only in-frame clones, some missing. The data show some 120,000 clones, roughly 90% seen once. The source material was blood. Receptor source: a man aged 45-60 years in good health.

CDR3 coding DNA: TGTGCCAGCAGCTGGTCCGGGGGGCCCTCTTGGGAGCAGTACTTC. Translation gives CASSWSGGPSWEQYF. This chain uses TRBV7-2 with TRBJ2-7; D possibly corresponds to TRBD2 (7 bases). CDR1 SGHTA and CDR2 FQGNSA come from the germline V gene. V lost 4 bases, J lost 7 bases, and 20 bases lay in between. The CDR3 sequence is 15 residues long.

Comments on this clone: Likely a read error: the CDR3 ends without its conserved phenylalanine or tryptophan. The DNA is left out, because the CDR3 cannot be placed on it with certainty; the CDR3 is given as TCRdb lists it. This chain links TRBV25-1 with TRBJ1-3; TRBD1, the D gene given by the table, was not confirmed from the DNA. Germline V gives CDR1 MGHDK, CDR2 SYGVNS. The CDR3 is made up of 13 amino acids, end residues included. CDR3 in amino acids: CASSDLTHRGTGR.

The CDR3 reads CASSLEAGGDTEAFF. Written as DNA, the CDR3 is TGTGCCAGCAGCTTAGAAGCAGGGGGGGACACTGAAGCTTTCTTT. The chain combines TRBV7-8 with TRBJ1-1; 7 bases agree with TRBD1. CDR1 is SGHVS, CDR2 FQNEAQ, per germline. This CDR3 spans 15 amino acids. Unmatched junction bases numbered 5, after V lost 1 base and J lost 3 bases.

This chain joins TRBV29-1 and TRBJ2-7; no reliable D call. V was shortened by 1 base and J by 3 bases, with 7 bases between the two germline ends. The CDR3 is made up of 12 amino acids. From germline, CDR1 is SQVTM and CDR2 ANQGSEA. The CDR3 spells CSVEAADYEQYF. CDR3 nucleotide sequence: TGCAGCGTTGAAGCCGCAGACTACGAGCAGTACTTC.

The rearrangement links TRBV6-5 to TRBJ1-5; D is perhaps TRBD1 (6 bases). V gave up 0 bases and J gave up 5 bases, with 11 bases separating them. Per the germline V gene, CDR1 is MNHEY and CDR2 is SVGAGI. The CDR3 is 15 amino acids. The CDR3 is CASSYSRGAHQPQHF. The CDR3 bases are TGTGCCAGCAGTTACTCGAGGGGGGCCCATCAGCCCCAGCATTTT.

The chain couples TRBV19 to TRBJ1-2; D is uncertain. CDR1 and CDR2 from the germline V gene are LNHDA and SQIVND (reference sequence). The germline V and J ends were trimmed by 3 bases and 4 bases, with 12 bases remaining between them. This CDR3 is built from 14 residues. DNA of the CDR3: TGTGCCAGTAGTATCCGGGCTCTGAGCTATGGCTACACCTTC. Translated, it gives CASSIRALSYGYTF.

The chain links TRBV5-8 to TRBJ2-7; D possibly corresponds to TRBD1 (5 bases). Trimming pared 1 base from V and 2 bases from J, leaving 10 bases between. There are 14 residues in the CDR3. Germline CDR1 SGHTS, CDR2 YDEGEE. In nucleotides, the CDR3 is TGTGCCAGCAGCTTGAGCAGGGTGACCTACGAGCAGTACTTC. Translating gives CASSLSRVTYEQYF.

CDR3 residues: CASSLGRVNTEAFF. The CDR3 DNA reads as TGTGCCAGCAGCTTGGGCAGGGTGAACACTGAAGCTTTCTTT. This chain uses TRBV5-6 with TRBJ1-1; D might be TRBD1 (5 bases). The length of the CDR3 is 14 residues. CDR1 is SGHDT and CDR2 is YYEEEE in the germline V gene. V lost 0 bases and J 0 bases, leaving 6 bases between the germline ends.

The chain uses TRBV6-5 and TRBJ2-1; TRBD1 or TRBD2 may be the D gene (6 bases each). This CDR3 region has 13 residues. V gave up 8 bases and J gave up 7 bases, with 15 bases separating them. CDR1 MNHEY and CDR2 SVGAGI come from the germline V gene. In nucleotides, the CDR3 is TGTGCCAGCGGAACGGGGGCTTGGAATGAGCAGTTCTTC. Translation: CASGTGAWNEQFF.

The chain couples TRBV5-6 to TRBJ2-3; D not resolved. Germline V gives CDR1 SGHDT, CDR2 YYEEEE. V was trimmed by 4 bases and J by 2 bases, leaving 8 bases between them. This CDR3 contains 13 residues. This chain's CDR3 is CASSPGNTDTQYF. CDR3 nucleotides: TGTGCCAGCAGCCCGGGTAACACAGATACGCAGTATTTT.

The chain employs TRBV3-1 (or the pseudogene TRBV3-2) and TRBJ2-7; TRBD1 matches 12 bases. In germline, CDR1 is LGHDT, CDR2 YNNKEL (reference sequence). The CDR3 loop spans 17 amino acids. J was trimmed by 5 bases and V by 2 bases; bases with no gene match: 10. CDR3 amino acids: CASSQFWWGTGGNEQYF. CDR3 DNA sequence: TGTGCCAGCAGCCAATTTTGGTGGGGGACAGGGGGCAACGAGCAGTACTTC.

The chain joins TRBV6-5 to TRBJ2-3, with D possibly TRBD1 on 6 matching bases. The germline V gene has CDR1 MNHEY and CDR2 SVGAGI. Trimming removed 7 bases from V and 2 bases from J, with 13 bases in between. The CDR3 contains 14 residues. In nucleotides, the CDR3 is TGTGCCAGCACTCAGGGGACATTCACAGATACGCAGTATTTT. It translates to CASTQGTFTDTQYF.

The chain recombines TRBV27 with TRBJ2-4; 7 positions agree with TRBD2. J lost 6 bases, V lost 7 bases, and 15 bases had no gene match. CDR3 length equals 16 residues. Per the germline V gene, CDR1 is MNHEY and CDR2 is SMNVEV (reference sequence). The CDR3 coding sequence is TGTGCCAGCACCCTCGCCCGGAGGCGGGGGAGAAACATTCAGTACTTC. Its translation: CASTLARRRGRNIQYF.

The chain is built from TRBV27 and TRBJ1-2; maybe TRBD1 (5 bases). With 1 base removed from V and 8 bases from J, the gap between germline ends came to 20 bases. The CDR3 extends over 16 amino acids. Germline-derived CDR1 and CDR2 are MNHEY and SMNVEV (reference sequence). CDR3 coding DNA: TGTGCCAGCAGTTTATTCGGACAAAAATCCATCTACGGCTACACCTTC. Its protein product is CASSLFGQKSIYGYTF.

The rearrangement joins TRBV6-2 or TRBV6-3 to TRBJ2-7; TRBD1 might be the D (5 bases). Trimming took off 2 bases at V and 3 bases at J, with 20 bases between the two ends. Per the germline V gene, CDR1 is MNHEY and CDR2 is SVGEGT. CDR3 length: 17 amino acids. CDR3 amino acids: CASSYKSRDVQSYEQYF. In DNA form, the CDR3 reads TGTGCCAGCAGTTACAAGTCCAGGGATGTCCAAAGCTACGAGCAGTACTTC.